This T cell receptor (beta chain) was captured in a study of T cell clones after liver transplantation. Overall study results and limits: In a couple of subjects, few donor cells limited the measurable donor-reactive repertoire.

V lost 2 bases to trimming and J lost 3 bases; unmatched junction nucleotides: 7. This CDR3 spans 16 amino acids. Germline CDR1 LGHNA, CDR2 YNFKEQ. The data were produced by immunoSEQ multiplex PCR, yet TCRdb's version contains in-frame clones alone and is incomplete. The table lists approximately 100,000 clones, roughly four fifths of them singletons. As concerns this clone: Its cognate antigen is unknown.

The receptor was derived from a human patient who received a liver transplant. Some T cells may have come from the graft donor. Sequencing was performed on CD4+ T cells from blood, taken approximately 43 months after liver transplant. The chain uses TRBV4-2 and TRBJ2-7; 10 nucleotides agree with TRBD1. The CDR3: CASSQRDRGVFYEQYF. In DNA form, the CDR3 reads TGTGCCAGCAGCCAAAGGGACAGGGGTGTTTTCTACGAGCAGTACTTC.